Sequencing of this T cell receptor beta chain was carried out in a study of blood T cell repertoires in COVID-19. The CDR3 totals 16 residues. V trimming: 0 bases; J trimming: 5 bases; junction bases outside the gene matches: 9. Germline V CDR1 and CDR2: SGHVS, FNYEAQ. Here immunoSEQ multiplex PCR was the method, and the copy in TCRdb shows in-frame clones only, minus some. The data contain 150,000 to 200,000 clones, just over 85% of them singletons. The sequencing input was peripheral blood. The V and J genes are TRBV7-6 and TRBJ1-1; 7 nucleotides align to TRBD1. This sequence was found in a man aged 50 or older with active or convalescent COVID-19. The CDR3 loop is CASSLAQGVWGTEAFF. Here the CDR3 DNA reads TGTGCCAGCAGCTTAGCGCAGGGGGTCTGGGGTACTGAAGCTTTCTTT.